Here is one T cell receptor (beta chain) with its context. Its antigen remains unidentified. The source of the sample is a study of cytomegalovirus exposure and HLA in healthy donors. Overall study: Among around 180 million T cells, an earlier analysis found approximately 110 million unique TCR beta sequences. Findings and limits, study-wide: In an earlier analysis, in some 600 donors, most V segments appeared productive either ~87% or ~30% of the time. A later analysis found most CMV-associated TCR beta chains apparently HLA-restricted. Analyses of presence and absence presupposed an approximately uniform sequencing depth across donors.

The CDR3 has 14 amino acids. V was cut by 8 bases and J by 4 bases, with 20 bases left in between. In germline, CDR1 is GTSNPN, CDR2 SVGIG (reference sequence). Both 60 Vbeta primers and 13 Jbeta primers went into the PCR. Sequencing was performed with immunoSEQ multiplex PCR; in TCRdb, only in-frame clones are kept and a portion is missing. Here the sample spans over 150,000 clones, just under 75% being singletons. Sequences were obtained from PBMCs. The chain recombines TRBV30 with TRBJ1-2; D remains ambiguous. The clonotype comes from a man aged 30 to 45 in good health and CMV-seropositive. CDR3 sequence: CAGGLANKAYGYTF. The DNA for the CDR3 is TGTGCCGGAGGTCTGGCAAATAAGGCCTATGGCTACACCTTC.